These 15 T cell receptor beta chains were all obtained from the same sample, sequenced in a study of T cell responses to AZD1222 COVID-19 vaccine. Clones were read by immunoSEQ multiplex PCR, and TCRdb kept only the in-frame ones, dropping some. Of roughly 97,000 clones listed, 86% are singletons. Sequenced material: peripheral blood, taken 28 days after the second dose of the MenACWY control vaccine. All receptors derive from an adult who received the MenACWY meningococcal vaccine as a control.

The chain joins TRBV4-1 to TRBJ2-7, with 8 bases matching TRBD1. With 2 bases clipped from V and 3 bases from J, the junction kept 6 bases outside the gene matches. Germline CDR1 and CDR2: MGHRA and YSYEKL. This CDR3 spans 15 amino acids. The chain's CDR3 is CASSQTGTGDYEQYF. CDR3 in DNA: TGCGCCAGCAGCCAAACCGGGACAGGTGACTACGAGCAGTACTTC.

The genes are TRBV19 and TRBJ1-2; a weak D match, TRBD1 (5 bases). Trimming stripped 0 bases from V and 6 bases from J, with 11 bases between. Per the germline V gene, CDR1 is LNHDA and CDR2 is SQIVND (reference sequence). The CDR3 covers 14 residues. CDR3 in DNA: TGTGCCAGTAGTATAGATCAGGGTCGAGATGGCTACACCTTC. Its translation: CASSIDQGRDGYTF.

The chain combines TRBV2 with TRBJ1-2; 9 bases align to TRBD1. This CDR3 is 12 amino acids long. The J segment lost 12 bases and the V segment lost 5 bases, leaving 7 bases of the junction unmatched. Looked up from germline, CDR1 is SNHLY and CDR2 is FYNNEI. This CDR3 is CASSPGQGRNTF. As DNA, the CDR3 is TGTGCCAGCAGTCCGGGACAGGGTCGGAACACCTTC.

The J gene is TRBJ2-5, the V gene TRBV29-1, with D perhaps TRBD1 or TRBD2 (5 bases each). This CDR3 comprises 15 residues. Trimming removed 0 bases from V and 5 bases from J, with 16 bases in between. CDR1 and CDR2 (germline): SQVTM, ANQGSEA. CDR3 coding DNA: TGCAGCGTTGAAGATCTGGGACCGCGCGGGGAGACCCAGTACTTC. It translates to CSVEDLGPRGETQYF.

The chain employs TRBV25-1 and TRBJ2-5; 7 bases map to TRBD1. The CDR3 extends over 15 amino acids. V shed 5 bases, J shed 5 bases, and the junction held 11 bases outside the gene matches. Germline V gene lookup returns CDR1 MGHDK and CDR2 SYGVNS. The CDR3 bases are TGTGCCAGCAGTTCGCACAGGGGTGGACTGGAGACCCAGTACTTC. This gives the protein CASSSHRGGLETQYF.

The V call is TRBV4-2, the J call TRBJ2-1; no clear D gene. The CDR3 is made up of 17 amino acids. The germline CDR1 and CDR2 sequences are LGHNA and YNFKEQ. V lost 1 base and J 3 bases, leaving 16 bases between the germline ends. CDR3 in amino acids: CASSQVSGPESYNEQFF. The CDR3 DNA reads TGTGCCAGCAGCCAAGTTTCCGGGCCAGAAAGCTACAATGAGCAGTTCTTC.

This clone has only a few counts. The V call is TRBV6-2 or TRBV6-3, the J call TRBJ1-6; 8 bases match TRBD1. In germline, CDR1 is MNHEY, CDR2 SVGEGT. The CDR3 is 18 amino acids. Trimming removed 6 bases from V and 10 bases from J; junction bases left unmatched: 20. The CDR3 is CASSRLSSDRGGGSPLHF. The CDR3 bases are TGTGCCAGCAGCCGCCTGTCCTCCGACAGGGGAGGTGGGTCACCCCTCCACTTT.

The rearrangement joins TRBV6-5 to TRBJ2-7; D is unresolved. V was trimmed by 5 bases and J by 9 bases, leaving 11 bases between them. The CDR3 extends over 11 amino acids. CDR1 and CDR2 from the germline V gene are MNHEY and SVGAGI. The CDR3 DNA reads TGTGCCAGCAGTATAGGACCCCGGCAGTACTTC. This gives the protein CASSIGPRQYF.

This chain connects TRBV28 to TRBJ2-3; 10 nucleotides match TRBD2. V lost 5 bases to trimming and J lost 5 bases; unmatched junction nucleotides: 13. Germline lookup yields CDR1 MDHEN and CDR2 SYDVKM. The CDR3 is 17 residues long. The CDR3 sequence: CASSPSGLARFGDTQYF. The DNA of the CDR3 is TGTGCCAGCAGTCCATCGGGACTAGCGAGATTTGGAGATACGCAGTATTTT.

This clone was detected only once. This chain joins TRBV3-1 (or the pseudogene TRBV3-2) and TRBJ2-7, with 9 bases aligning to TRBD1. This CDR3 is built from 17 residues. V dropped 4 bases and J dropped 2; count of bases not matched to a gene: 12. The germline CDR1 and CDR2 sequences are LGHDT and YNNKEL (reference sequence). CDR3 coding DNA: TGTGCCAGCAGCCCCCTAAGCGGACAGGGGCAAACCTACGAGCAGTACTTC. Translating gives CASSPLSGQGQTYEQYF.

V usage is TRBV15 and J usage is TRBJ1-2; 8 bases align to TRBD1. J lost 5 bases, V lost 0 bases, and 5 bases had no gene match. The CDR3 is 15 amino acids. From germline, CDR1 is LNHNV and CDR2 YYDKDF (reference sequence). The CDR3 coding sequence is TGTGCCACCAGCAGAGATAGGGACAGGAAGTATGGCTACACCTTC. Translated, it gives CATSRDRDRKYGYTF.

The chain carries TRBV12-3 or TRBV12-4 and TRBJ1-2, with a weak D call TRBD1 (5 bases). V lost 6 bases, J lost 2 bases, and 7 bases lay in between. This CDR3 is 12 amino acids long. The DNA for the CDR3 is TGTGCCAGCAGCCACAGGAACTATGGCTACACCTTC. Translated: CASSHRNYGYTF.

This chain connects TRBV20-1 to TRBJ1-1; perhaps TRBD1 as D (5 bases). The CDR3 is made up of 17 amino acids. Per the germline V gene, CDR1 is DFQATT and CDR2 is SNEGSKA (reference sequence). Trimming pared 3 bases from V and 2 bases from J, leaving 22 bases between. CDR3 in DNA: TGCAGTGCTAGTTTCACCGGGACCCAGGCCATTAACACTGAAGCTTTCTTT. It is translated as CSASFTGTQAINTEAFF.

The rearrangement uses TRBV11-2 and TRBJ2-3; no firm D call. The length of the CDR3 is 15 residues. V gave up 7 bases and J gave up 0 bases, with 14 bases separating them. The germline V gene encodes CDR1 SGHAT and CDR2 FQNNGV. In DNA, the CDR3 is TGTGCCAGCAACCCCAGCTGGGTAAGCACAGATACGCAGTATTTT. Protein sequence: CASNPSWVSTDTQYF.

The rearrangement uses TRBV7-2 and TRBJ1-6, with D unclear. Germline V gene lookup returns CDR1 SGHTA and CDR2 FQGNSA. CDR3 length: 13 amino acids. Trimming pared 5 bases from V and 11 bases from J, leaving 13 bases between. CDR3 nucleotide sequence: TGTGCCAGCAGCCTTAACCCGGGCCCACCCCTCCACTTT. Its translation is CASSLNPGPPLHF.